Sequencing of this T cell receptor (beta chain) was carried out in a study of T cells in Graves' hyperthyroidism and ophthalmopathy. What was amplified from RNA transcripts were TCR beta CDR3 regions. In the first-round RT-PCR of the TCR CDR3, the HTBI primer set was used. TCRdb itself ran the multiplex PCR reads through MiXCR, one entry per CDR3 protein. The profile shows tens of thousands of distinct CDR3 sequences, around 49% of them singletons. Sequencing was carried out using peripheral blood or thyroid tissue (not recorded which). The receptor's source is a woman in her fifties or sixties with Graves' hyperthyroidism.

CDR3: CASSLGVGQPQYF. The CDR3 bases are TGTGCCAGCAGCTTAGGCGTAGGACAGCCCCAGTACTTC. This chain uses TRBV7-2 with TRBJ2-5, with a tentative D call TRBD1 (6 bases). The V gene's germline CDR1 is SGHTA and CDR2 FQGNSA. The CDR3 has 13 amino acids. V lost 1 base and J lost 9, with 12 bases in between.